The clone carrying this T cell receptor beta chain occurred many times. Template material for amplifying TCR beta CDR3 regions consisted of RNA transcripts. When the TCR CDR3 underwent first-round RT-PCR, the HTBI primer set was used. One entry per CDR3 protein results from TCRdb running MiXCR on the multiplex PCR reads. The table includes under 400,000 distinct CDR3 sequences, less than 15% detected once. This sample is part of a study of T cells in Graves' hyperthyroidism and ophthalmopathy. Trimming left V 5 bases short and J 8 bases short, with 12 bases between. This CDR3 spans 13 amino acids. The germline V gene encodes CDR1 MNHEY and CDR2 SVGEGT.

The TCR originated in a woman aged 18-29 years with Graves' hyperthyroidism. The genes are TRBV6-2 or TRBV6-3 and TRBJ1-4; D unresolved. Sequenced input: blood. The CDR3 DNA is TGTGCCAGCAGTCCCCGGGGAGGCGAAAAACTGTTTTTT. Its protein product is CASSPRGGEKLFF.